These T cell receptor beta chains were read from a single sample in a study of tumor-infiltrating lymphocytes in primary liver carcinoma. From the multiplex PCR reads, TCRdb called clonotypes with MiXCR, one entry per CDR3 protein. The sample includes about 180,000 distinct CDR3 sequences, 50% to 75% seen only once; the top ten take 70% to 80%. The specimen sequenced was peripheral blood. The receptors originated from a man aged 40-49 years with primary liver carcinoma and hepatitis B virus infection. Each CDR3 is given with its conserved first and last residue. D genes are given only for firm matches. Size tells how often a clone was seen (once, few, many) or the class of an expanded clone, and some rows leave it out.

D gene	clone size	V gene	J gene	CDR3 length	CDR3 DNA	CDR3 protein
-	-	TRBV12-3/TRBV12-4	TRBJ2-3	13	TGTGCCAGCAGTTCGGGTGGCACAGATACGCAGTATTTT	CASSSGGTDTQYF
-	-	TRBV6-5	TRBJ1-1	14	TGTGCCAGCCGCTCTGTATGGGTAAGGACTGAAGCTTTCTTT	CASRSVWVRTEAFF
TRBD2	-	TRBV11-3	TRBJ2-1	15	TGTGCCAGCAGCCTCCCGGGACTAGGGTCTAATGAGCAGTTATTC	CASSLPGLGSNEQLF
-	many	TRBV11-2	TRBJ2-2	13	TGTGCCAGCAGCTTTTATCTCACCGGGGAGCTGTTTTTT	CASSFYLTGELFF
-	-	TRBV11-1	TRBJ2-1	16	TGTGCCAGCAGCTCCCAACCACCGGGGGCAGACAATGAGCAGTTCTTC	CASSSQPPGADNEQFF
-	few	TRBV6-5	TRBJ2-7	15	TGTGCCAGCAGTTTACAGGGGGAGGGCCTAAACGAGCAGTACTTC	CASSLQGEGLNEQYF
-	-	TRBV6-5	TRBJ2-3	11	TGTGCCAGCAGTTACCAACGGGCGCAGTATTTT	CASSYQRAQYF
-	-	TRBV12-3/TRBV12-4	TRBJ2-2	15	TGTGCCAGCAGTTTACATGTTACGAACACCGGGGAGCTGTTTTTT	CASSLHVTNTGELFF
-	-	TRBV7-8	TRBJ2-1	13	TGTGCCAGCAGCTTAGAAAGGAGCAATGAGCAGTTCTTC	CASSLERSNEQFF
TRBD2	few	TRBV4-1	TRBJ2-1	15	TGCGCCAGCAGCCAAGCCGGGACTAGCGATTACGGGCAGTTCTTC	CASSQAGTSDYGQFF
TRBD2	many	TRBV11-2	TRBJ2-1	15	TGTGCCAGCAGCTCGGGGGGTGGTTGGGACAATGAGCAGTTCTTC	CASSSGGGWDNEQFF
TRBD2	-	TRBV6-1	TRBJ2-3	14	TGTGCCAGCAGTGAAGTACTAGCGGGAGGCGCGCAGTATTTT	CASSEVLAGGAQYF
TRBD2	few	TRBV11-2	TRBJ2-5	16	TGTGCCAGCAGCTTAGGCCTAGCGGGGAGTCAAGGGACCCAGTACTTC	CASSLGLAGSQGTQYF
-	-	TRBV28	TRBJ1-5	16	TGTGCCAGCAGTTCACAAGACGGAGTCTTCAATCAGCCCCAGCATTTT	CASSSQDGVFNQPQHF
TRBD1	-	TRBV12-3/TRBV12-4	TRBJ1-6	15	TGTGCCAGCAGACCATCCGGGACAGGGGGTTCACCCCTCCACTTT	CASRPSGTGGSPLHF
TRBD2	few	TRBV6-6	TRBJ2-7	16	TGTGCCAGCAGTTATTTACTAGCGGGAGAGCAGTACGAGCAGTACTTC	CASSYLLAGEQYEQYF
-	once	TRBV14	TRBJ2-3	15	TGTGCCAGCAGCCAAGATTCTTTTGGAGGAGATACGCAGTATTTT	CASSQDSFGGDTQYF